This T cell receptor (beta chain) was observed in a study of cytomegalovirus exposure and HLA in healthy donors. The germline CDR1 and CDR2 sequences are MDHEN and SYDVKM. CDR3 length equals 12 residues. General observations from the study: CMV antigen specificity was confirmed in vitro for three CMV-associated chains. One later analysis, an examination of the roughly 130 validation repertoires, found that first-cohort TCR clusters tended to co-occur in them. Among TCR sequences, most were rare, though some public TCRs appeared in many donors. Diagnosis of cytomegalovirus status made by the classifier reportedly showed high specificity and sensitivity.

Sequencing used immunoSEQ multiplex PCR; TCRdb keeps in-frame clones, though not all of them. The sample shows roughly 180,000 clones, more than 80% of them seen only once. This clone came up once. Its antigen is not known. The junction differs from germline at one of its ends, possibly a read error. The sequenced sample consisted of PBMCs. The chain combines TRBV28 with TRBJ1-2, with D maybe TRBD1 (6 bases). This TCR came from a man aged 18 to 30 in good health and CMV-seropositive. The CDR3 loop is CASRDGQRSPNF. In DNA, the CDR3 is TGTGCCAGCAGGGACGGACAGCGCTCCCCCAACTTC.